This TCR beta chain was observed in a study of cytomegalovirus exposure and HLA in healthy donors. Overall study results and limits: The majority of CMV-associated TCR beta chains were reported as apparently HLA-restricted in a later analysis.

Nominal health characterized the donors when sampled, though unrecorded immune exposures were likely. The ends were cut back, 4 bases at V and 0 bases at J, with 11 bases in the middle. CDR1 and CDR2 from the germline V gene are SGHRS and YFSETQ. CDR3 size: 14 residues. Both 60 Vbeta primers and 13 Jbeta primers went into the PCR. Repertoires were generated with immunoSEQ multiplex PCR, while TCRdb's copy carries only in-frame clones and drops some. This table holds about 190,000 clones, roughly 82% found once. As to this clone: Its antigen is unidentified.

This rearrangement joins TRBV5-1 to TRBJ2-7, with D perhaps matching TRBD1 (6 bases). Sample: PBMCs. The TCR comes from a woman aged 50 to 60 in good health and CMV-seropositive. The DNA for the CDR3 is TGCGCCAGCAGCCCCGGGACACTCTCCTACGAGCAGTACTTC. Translated: CASSPGTLSYEQYF.